This entry describes one T cell receptor beta chain. Sequencing used immunoSEQ multiplex PCR; TCRdb keeps in-frame clones, though not all of them. Of 350,000 or so clones listed, more than 70% are singletons. This sample was included in a study of blood T cell repertoires in COVID-19. V lost 8 bases and J lost 6, with 13 bases in between. This CDR3 spans 13 amino acids. Germline CDR1 and CDR2: SNHLY and FYNNEI. The sequence was collected from a woman in her 30s who had been exposed to COVID-19. Sequencing was performed on PBMCs or T cells enriched from blood (not recorded which). The chain employs TRBV2 and TRBJ1-4; D gene unclear. Here the CDR3 reads CASVSAVYEKLFF. The CDR3 region has the DNA TGTGCCAGCGTTTCCGCAGTCTATGAAAAACTGTTTTTT.